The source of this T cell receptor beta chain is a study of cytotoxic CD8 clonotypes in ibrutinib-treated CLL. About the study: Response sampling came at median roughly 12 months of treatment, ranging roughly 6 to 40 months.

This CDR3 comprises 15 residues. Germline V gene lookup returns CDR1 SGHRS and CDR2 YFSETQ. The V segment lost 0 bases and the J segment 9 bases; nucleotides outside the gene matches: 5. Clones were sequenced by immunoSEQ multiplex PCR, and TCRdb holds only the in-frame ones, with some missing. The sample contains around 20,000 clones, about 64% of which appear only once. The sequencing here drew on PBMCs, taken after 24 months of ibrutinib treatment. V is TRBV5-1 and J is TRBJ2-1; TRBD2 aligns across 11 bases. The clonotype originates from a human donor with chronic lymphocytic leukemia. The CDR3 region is CASSLGTSGGTEQFF. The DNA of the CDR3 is TGCGCCAGCAGCTTGGGAACTAGCGGGGGTACTGAGCAGTTCTTC.